The clone carrying this T cell receptor beta chain was seen more than once but under ten times. The target antigen is unknown. The treatment was: 10-day PBMC culture with coronavirus spike peptide pools or control peptides (ViraFEST assay). ViraFEST enlarged antigen-specific T cell populations with peptide pools and afterwards sequenced TCRs. A negative selection step was used to isolate CD4+ T cells once culture had run for less than 13 days. Trimming took 8 bases from V and 6 from J, leaving 11 bases between them. The CDR3 contains 11 residues. Germline CDR1 is MNHNS and CDR2 is SASEGT. This sample was taken from a study of vaccination and CD4 T cells after COVID-19. The wider study: SARS-CoV-2, HCoV-NL63, HCoV-OC43 and HCoV-229E supplied the overlapping spike peptides used to stimulate cells.

The Oncomine TCR Beta short-read assay sequenced DNA from cultured CD4+ T cells. DNA came from CD4+ T cells after culture. MiXCR, run by TCRdb on the PCR reads, gives a single entry per CDR3 protein. The sample contains 8,400 or so distinct CDR3 sequences, roughly 70% of which appear only once. This clonotype originated in a human donor who had recovered from COVID-19. The V gene is TRBV6-1, the J gene TRBJ2-7; D might be TRBD2 (7 bases). Sequences were obtained from CD4+ T cells from blood, cultured in vitro. The DNA for the CDR3 is TGTGCCAGCGGGGGCGGGGGCGAGCAGTACTTC. This sequence encodes CASGGGGEQYF.